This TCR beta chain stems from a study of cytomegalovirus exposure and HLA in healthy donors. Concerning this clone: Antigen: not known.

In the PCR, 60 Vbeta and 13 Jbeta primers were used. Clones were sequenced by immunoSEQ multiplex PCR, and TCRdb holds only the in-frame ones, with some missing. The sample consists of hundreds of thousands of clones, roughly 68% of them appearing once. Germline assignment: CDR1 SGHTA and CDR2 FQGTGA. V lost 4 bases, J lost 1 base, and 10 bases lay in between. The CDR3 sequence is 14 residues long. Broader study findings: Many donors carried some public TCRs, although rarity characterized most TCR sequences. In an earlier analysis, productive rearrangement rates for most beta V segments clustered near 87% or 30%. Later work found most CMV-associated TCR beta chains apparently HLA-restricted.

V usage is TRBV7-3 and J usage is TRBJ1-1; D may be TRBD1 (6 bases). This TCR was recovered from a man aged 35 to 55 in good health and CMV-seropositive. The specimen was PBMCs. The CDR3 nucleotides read TGTGCCAGCAGCTCGACAGGATGGAACACTGAAGCTTTCTTT. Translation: CASSSTGWNTEAFF.